The 11 T cell receptor beta chains below come from one sample, sequenced in a study of blood T cells in healthy people across ages. A second PCR of about 7 to 11 cycles used a sample-barcoded 5' primer and a J-beta primer mix. TCRdb processed the 5' RACE reads anew with MiXCR; each CDR3 protein has one entry. The sample holds over 1,300,000 distinct CDR3 sequences, almost 60% seen once. Sequencing used blood. These receptors all come from a young man in good health.

This rearrangement joins TRBV12-3 or TRBV12-4 to TRBJ2-2, with D possibly matching TRBD1 (5 bases). The CDR3 has 16 residues. V lost 3 bases to trimming and J lost 2 bases, with 13 bases between them. For the CDR3, the DNA is TGTGCCAGCAGTTTTCAGGGCCCCGAAAACACCGGGGAGCTGTTTTTT. Its protein is CASSFQGPENTGELFF.

The chain employs TRBV7-7 and TRBJ2-1; D uncertain. Per germline, CDR1 SSHAT and CDR2 FNYEAQ (reference sequence). This CDR3 is built from 13 residues. V shed 4 bases and J shed 6 bases, with 10 bases lying between them. CDR3 sequence (DNA): TGTGCCAGCAGCTCGACCCCCACCAATGAGCAGTTCTTC. Encoded protein: CASSSTPTNEQFF.

V usage is TRBV7-2 and J usage is TRBJ2-3; 13 nucleotides line up with TRBD2. Germline values: CDR1 SGHTA, CDR2 FQGNSA. Germline trimming cut 5 bases from V and 1 base from J; bases unmatched to any gene: 9. CDR3 length: 18 amino acids. CDR3 sequence: CASSLTSGGTSGTDTQYF. The CDR3 nucleotides are TGTGCCAGCAGCCTGACTAGCGGGGGGACTTCCGGCACAGATACGCAGTATTTT.

The chain couples TRBV4-1 to TRBJ2-2; a weak D match, TRBD2 (6 bases). CDR1 is MGHRA, CDR2 YSYEKL, per germline. Between the trimmed V and J ends, which lost 4 bases and 0 bases, there was a span of 18 bases. The CDR3 loop spans 18 amino acids. CDR3 in DNA: TGCGCCAGCAGCCTGAGGAGGGGAGAGGCTTCGAACACCGGGGAGCTGTTTTTT. Translation: CASSLRRGEASNTGELFF.

The table lists this clonotype with a few counts. V gene TRBV7-2 combines with J gene TRBJ1-2; no clear D gene. Germline V gene lookup returns CDR1 SGHTA and CDR2 FQGNSA. The length of the CDR3 is 15 residues. V was shortened by 7 bases and J by 0 bases, with 15 bases between the two germline ends. CDR3 loop: CASTPLVPTNYGYTF. The DNA of the CDR3 is TGTGCCAGCACCCCCTTGGTACCTACTAACTATGGCTACACCTTC.

The rearrangement links TRBV12-3 or TRBV12-4 to TRBJ2-2, with D perhaps matching TRBD1 (6 bases). This CDR3 has 13 amino acids. Deletions cut 7 bases from V and 4 bases from J, with 10 bases between. The CDR3 protein is CASTQGGTGELFF. The DNA of the CDR3 is TGTGCCAGCACCCAAGGGGGCACCGGGGAGCTGTTTTTT.

This clonotype was detected once. The CDR3 coding sequence is TGCGCCAGCAGCTTGGAATTGGTAGCGCGGTACAATGAGCAGTTCTTC. Its protein product is CASSLELVARYNEQFF. The genes are TRBV5-1 and TRBJ2-1; TRBD2 might be the D (5 bases). CDR3 length: 16 residues. The germline gives CDR1 SGHRS, CDR2 YFSETQ. The V end lost 0 bases, the J end lost 4 bases, and 14 bases lay between the germline ends.

V and J are TRBV27 and TRBJ2-7, with no clear D. The V gene's germline CDR1 is MNHEY and CDR2 SMNVEV (reference sequence). The ends were cut back, 6 bases at V and 1 base at J, with 10 bases in the middle. There are 13 residues in the CDR3. The CDR3 DNA is TGTGCCAGCAGGTTTTTGGGGTCCTACGAGCAGTACTTC. It encodes CASRFLGSYEQYF.

The rearrangement links TRBV24-1 to TRBJ2-3, with 7 bases identical to TRBD1. V lost 5 bases and J lost 0; bases outside the gene matches: 4. The CDR3 is 15 residues long. Germline V gene sequence: CDR1 KGHDR, CDR2 SFDVKD. Here the CDR3 reads CATSVPTGSTDTQYF. The CDR3 DNA is TGTGCCACCAGTGTCCCGACAGGGAGCACAGATACGCAGTATTTT.

This clonotype appeared a single time. The V and J genes are TRBV6-1 and TRBJ2-7; D call uncertain. The CDR3 has 14 residues. V gave up 6 bases and J gave up 0 bases, with 12 bases separating them. CDR1 MNHNS and CDR2 SASEGT come from the germline V gene. CDR3 sequence (DNA): TGTGCCAGCAGCGGAAGTAGGGACTCCTACGAGCAGTACTTC. This translates into CASSGSRDSYEQYF.

This clonotype has a count of ten or more. The V and J genes are TRBV27 and TRBJ2-4; the D gene is possibly TRBD2 (5 bases). The CDR3 loop spans 12 amino acids. CDR1 is MNHEY, CDR2 SMNVEV, per germline (reference sequence). Trimming took 6 bases from V and 6 from J, leaving 9 bases between them. CDR3 amino acids: CASRSGRNIQYF. Written as DNA, the CDR3 is TGTGCCAGCAGATCGGGGAGAAACATTCAGTACTTC.